This T cell receptor (beta chain) was found in a study of T cell repertoires in cytomegalovirus infection. In the study overall: An indication of both CMV infection and matching HLA type came from public TCR beta signatures.

A remark on this clonotype: Antigen unknown.

Study-wide points: The response measured ex vivo was dominated by TCR beta clonotypes (HLA-C-restricted and CMV-specific).

One entry per CDR3 protein results from TCRdb running MiXCR on the reads. The sample shows some 500,000 distinct CDR3 sequences, approximately 40% of them seen only once. The starting material was cultured PBMCs, obtained from culture after CMV antigen stimulation. The origin of this receptor is a human donor in good health (CMV status not recorded). Some clones in this sample may be carry-over from other donors' samples.

CDR3 region: CASSFFGGGAGTDTQYF. CDR3 in DNA: TGTGCCAGCAGTTTCTTCGGCGGGGGGGCAGGCACAGATACGCAGTATTTT. This chain connects TRBV27 to TRBJ2-3; 9 bases align to TRBD2. CDR3 length: 17 residues. V gave up 3 bases and J gave up 1 base; unmatched junction bases: 8. The germline gives CDR1 MNHEY, CDR2 SMNVEV (reference sequence).